Listed below are T cell receptor beta chains from one sample, sequenced in a study of cytomegalovirus exposure and HLA in healthy donors. TCRdb's copy holds only in-frame clones and misses some; the assay was immunoSEQ multiplex PCR. This sample has about 190,000 clones; over 75% occur once, and the top ten carry about 9.4%. Sequencing was carried out using PBMCs. All receptors come from a woman in her 50s in good health and CMV-seropositive. CDR3s include the opening cysteine and the closing phenylalanine or tryptophan. A D gene is named only where the DNA matches it firmly. Size is omitted from some rows. Given values are once, few, many or a class for expanded clones.

>TRBD1|15|TRBJ2-3|NA|TRBV5-1
CASSSAQGGTDTQYF
TGCGCCAGCAGCTCCGCACAGGGGGGCACAGATACGCAGTATTTT
>NA|15|TRBJ2-3|many|TRBV5-8
CASSLGGWSTDTQYF
TGTGCCAGCAGCTTGGGCGGTTGGAGCACAGATACGCAGTATTTT
>TRBD2|14|TRBJ2-3|NA|TRBV5-4
CASSPPAGGDTQYF
TGTGCCAGCAGCCCCCCAGCGGGGGGGGATACGCAGTATTTT
>TRBD2|15|TRBJ2-1|few|TRBV4-3
CASSQGTSGYNEQFF
TGCGCCAGCAGCCAGGGGACTAGCGGCTACAATGAGCAGTTCTTC
>NA|14|TRBJ1-2|NA|TRBV30
CAWRGGARAYGYTF
TGTGCCTGGAGGGGGGGGGCTCGGGCCTATGGCTACACCTTC
>TRBD1|14|TRBJ1-2|NA|TRBV12-5
CASGLGDRGWGYTF
TGTGCTAGTGGTTTGGGGGACAGGGGTTGGGGCTACACCTTC
>NA|16|TRBJ2-7|few|TRBV4-3
CASSQDRRIDPYEQYF
TGCGCCAGCAGCCAAGATCGCAGGATAGATCCCTACGAGCAGTACTTC
>NA|15|TRBJ1-2|NA|TRBV6-6
CASSRKLDRNYGYTF
TGTGCCAGCAGTCGTAAACTGGACAGAAACTATGGCTACACCTTC
>NA|14|TRBJ1-2|few|TRBV9
CASSPHQGNYGYTF
TGTGCCAGCAGTCCTCACCAGGGTAACTATGGCTACACCTTC
>NA|11|TRBJ2-5|NA|TRBV6-5
CASSTPWEQYF
TGTGCCAGCAGCACGCCGTGGGAGCAGTACTTC
>TRBD1|15|TRBJ2-5|NA|TRBV29-1
CSVEGDRGYQETQYF
TGCAGCGTTGAAGGGGACAGGGGATACCAAGAGACCCAGTACTTC
>TRBD1|14|TRBJ2-7|NA|TRBV11-2
CASSMDRGSREQYF
TGTGCCAGCAGTATGGACAGGGGATCAAGGGAGCAGTACTTC
>NA|15|TRBJ1-2|NA|TRBV19
CASSIDLGQGYGYTF
TGTGCCAGTAGTATAGATCTTGGGCAGGGGTACGGCTACACCTTC